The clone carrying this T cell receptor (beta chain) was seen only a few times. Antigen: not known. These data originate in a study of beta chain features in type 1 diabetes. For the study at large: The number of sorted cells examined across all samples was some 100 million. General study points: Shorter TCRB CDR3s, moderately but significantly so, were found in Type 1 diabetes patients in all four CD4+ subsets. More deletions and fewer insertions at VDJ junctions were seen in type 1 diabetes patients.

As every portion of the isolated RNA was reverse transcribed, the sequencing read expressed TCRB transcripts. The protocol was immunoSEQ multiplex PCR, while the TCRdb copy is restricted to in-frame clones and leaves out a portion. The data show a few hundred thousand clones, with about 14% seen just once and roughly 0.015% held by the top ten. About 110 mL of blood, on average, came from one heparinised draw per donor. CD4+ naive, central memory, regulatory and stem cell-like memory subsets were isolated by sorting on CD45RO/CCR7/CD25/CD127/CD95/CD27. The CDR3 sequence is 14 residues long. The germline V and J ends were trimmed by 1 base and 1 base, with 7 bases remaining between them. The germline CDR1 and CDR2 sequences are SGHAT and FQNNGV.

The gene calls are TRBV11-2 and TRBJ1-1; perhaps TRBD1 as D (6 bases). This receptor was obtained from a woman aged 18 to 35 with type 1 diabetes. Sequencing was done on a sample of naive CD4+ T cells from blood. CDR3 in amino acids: CASSLGGRNTEAFF. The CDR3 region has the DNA TGTGCCAGCAGCTTAGGGGGGCGGAACACTGAAGCTTTCTTT. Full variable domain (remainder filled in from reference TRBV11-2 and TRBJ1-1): EAGVAQSPRYKIIEKRQSVAFWCNPISGHATLYWYQQILGQGPKLLIQFQNNGVVDDSQLPKDRFSAERLKGVDSTLKIQPAKLEDSAVYLCASSLGGRNTEAFFGQGTRLTVV.